These T cell receptor beta chains were read from a single sample in a study of blood T cell repertoires in COVID-19. Here immunoSEQ multiplex PCR was the method, and the copy in TCRdb shows in-frame clones only, minus some. The sample shows 150,000 to 200,000 clones, over 70% of them seen only once. The sequenced material came from peripheral blood. The receptor source for this set is a man aged 65-85 years with acute or convalescent COVID-19. The CDR3 runs from the conserved cysteine through the conserved F or W. The D gene is left open where the match is weak.

- TRBJ2-1 TRBV6-5 CASSYSGQKFRNEQFF
- TRBJ2-3 TRBV11-2 CASSQSTDTQYF
- TRBJ2-5 TRBV7-2 CASSLGIQVGYQETQYF
- TRBJ2-5 TRBV11-1 CASSPTGAQETQYF
TRBD1 TRBJ2-7 TRBV14 CASSPWTGTYEQYF
- TRBJ2-1 TRBV30 CAWMGLGGHEQFF
- TRBJ1-5 TRBV21-1 CASSKAVGDRTYNQPQHF
TRBD1 TRBJ2-3 TRBV29-1 CSVGDRETDTQYF
- TRBJ1-2 TRBV6-6 CASSYPGIINYGYTF
- TRBJ2-2 TRBV19 CASRGLAGSTGELFF
- TRBJ1-1 TRBV5-4 CASSLTERLNTEAFF
- TRBJ1-4 TRBV20-1 CSAGAEKLFF
TRBD1 TRBJ2-6 TRBV10-3 CAISELGQNSGANVLTF
TRBD1 TRBJ2-3 TRBV19 CASSIGGQGGDTQYF
TRBD1 TRBJ1-6 TRBV10-3 CAISDPGQGNSPLHF
- TRBJ1-6 TRBV19 CASSTAGRGRGSPLHF
- TRBJ1-5 TRBV6-5 CASSYAINSNQPQHF
- TRBJ1-6 TRBV10-3 CAISRGTLPANNSPLHF
- TRBJ2-3 TRBV12-5 CASGSGQPTDTQYF
TRBD1 TRBJ1-5 TRBV19 CASSGQGISVPPQHF
- TRBJ1-2 TRBV29-1 CSVASANYGYTF
- TRBJ2-5 TRBV20-1 CSAAGLETQYF
TRBD2 TRBJ2-3 TRBV10-1 CASSSGGLAGSTSTDTQYF
- TRBJ1-2 TRBV3-1/TRBV3-2 CASSQRRNYGYTF
- TRBJ2-7 TRBV5-5 CASTRLGGSYEQYF
- TRBJ1-1 TRBV11-2 CASTPAGRGTEAFF
TRBD1 TRBJ1-4 TRBV10-3 CAIRGDRGGEKLFF
TRBD1 TRBJ1-1 TRBV30 CAWSGQGATEAFF
- TRBJ2-5 TRBV6-6 CASSYSARLSVETQYF
- TRBJ2-1 TRBV19 CASRSLAYNEQFF
- TRBJ1-1 TRBV5-1 CASSLEGDEAFF
- TRBJ2-5 TRBV2 CASSEARAQTQYF
TRBD2 TRBJ2-3 TRBV28 CASSPGLAHTDTQYF
TRBD2 TRBJ2-1 TRBV5-1 CASSRGLAGADNEQFF
- TRBJ1-2 TRBV6-1 CASSENIRSVYGYTF
- TRBJ1-3 TRBV6-5 CASSLAENTIYF
TRBD1 TRBJ1-4 TRBV7-2 CASSLNRGPLEKLFF
- TRBJ1-1 TRBV28 CASSFRTGEAFF
- TRBJ1-6 TRBV19 CASNEKTPGNSPLHF
TRBD1 TRBJ2-2 TRBV3-1/TRBV3-2 CASSFWDRITGELFF
- TRBJ1-1 TRBV13 CASSLGDRNTEAFF